This TCR beta chain was identified during a study of T-cell reconstitution after alpha-beta-depleted transplantation in children. Findings of the study overall: The study reportedly traced alpha-beta T cells about two months after transplant to several hundred expanded graft clones. T-cell counts and diversity were attributed mostly to newly produced T cells one year after transplant.

This clonotype has ten or more counts. Its specificity is not known. V lost 3 bases to trimming and J lost 5 bases; unmatched junction nucleotides: 5. The V gene's germline CDR1 is SGHTA and CDR2 FQGNSA. CDR3 length equals 14 residues. Molecular barcoding with unique molecular identifiers was used for the TCRbeta library. Using its own MiXCR run on the PCR reads, TCRdb lists one record per CDR3 protein. This table holds fewer than 550,000 distinct CDR3 sequences, roughly 10% found once. V is TRBV7-2 and J is TRBJ2-5; TRBD2 aligns across 8 bases. This TCR derives from a female patient aged 2 to 10 who had a stem cell transplant for aplastic anemia, so the T cells may come from the graft donor. The specimen comprised PBMCs, mostly from graft donor cells, sampled 180 days after TCRalphabeta/CD19-depleted stem cell transplant. The CDR3 is CASSFGLAGETQYF. The CDR3 bases are TGTGCCAGCAGCTTCGGACTAGCTGGGGAGACCCAGTACTTC.